The 4 T cell receptor beta chains given below trace back to one sample, sequenced in a study of blood T cell repertoires in COVID-19. TCRdb's copy holds only in-frame clones and misses some; the assay was immunoSEQ multiplex PCR. This sample has roughly 340,000 clones, with around 87% found just once. The material sequenced was PBMCs or T cells enriched from blood (not recorded which). The receptors were gathered from a man aged 35 to 55 in a cohort exposed to, infected with or recovered from COVID-19 (not recorded which).

This clone appeared once. The rearrangement joins TRBV11-2 to TRBJ2-1; 7 bases map to TRBD2. V was clipped by 5 bases and J by 7 bases; unmatched bases: 11. Per germline, CDR1 SGHAT and CDR2 FQNNGV. This CDR3 comprises 15 residues. The CDR3 region has the DNA TGTGCCAGCAGCCCGAGCGGGAATTATGAGAATGAGCAGTTCTTC. Residues: CASSPSGNYENEQFF. The full variable domain, with the rest looked up from reference TRBV11-2 and TRBJ2-1, is EAGVAQSPRYKIIEKRQSVAFWCNPISGHATLYWYQQILGQGPKLLIQFQNNGVVDDSQLPKDRFSAERLKGVDSTLKIQPAKLEDSAVYLCASSPSGNYENEQFFGPGTRLTVL.

V and J are TRBV6-1 and TRBJ2-2; 15 nucleotides agree with TRBD2. This CDR3 spans 16 amino acids. Trimming at V came to 4 bases and at J to 8 bases, leaving 5 bases not matched to a gene. Germline CDR1 is MNHNS and CDR2 is SASEGT. The CDR3 bases are TGTGCCAGCAGTGGACGGGGACTAGCGGGAGGAGGGGAGCTGTTTTTT. It translates to CASSGRGLAGGGELFF.

The chain recombines TRBV10-1 with TRBJ2-3; 14 positions agree with TRBD2. Trimming at V came to 6 bases and at J to 5 bases, leaving 1 base not matched to a gene. In germline, CDR1 is WNHNN, CDR2 SYGVQD (reference sequence). There are 14 residues in the CDR3. CDR3 protein: CASRGTSGRDTQYF. The CDR3 nucleotides are TGCGCCAGCAGGGGGACTAGCGGGAGAGATACGCAGTATTTT.

This chain joins TRBV18 and TRBJ2-3; TRBD2 is a possible D gene (6 bases). Germline CDR1 reads KGHSH; CDR2 reads LQKENI. V was shortened by 3 bases and J by 1 base, with 14 bases between the two germline ends. This CDR3 has 16 residues. The CDR3 nucleotides read TGTGCCAGCTCACCTTGGGACGGGGGAGGCACAGATACGCAGTATTTT. This codes for CASSPWDGGGTDTQYF.